This T cell receptor (beta chain) was identified in a study of identifying expanded T cells in peripheral blood. Study-wide findings and caveats: Two-week clone count variance significantly increased as total template count grew. Over about two and four weeks, about 15 and 19 clones changed, versus more than 1 between replicates.

Comment on this clone: The antigen is unknown.

Repertoires were generated with immunoSEQ multiplex PCR, while TCRdb's copy carries only in-frame clones and drops some. The sample consists of approximately 90,000 clones, 70% to 90% of them appearing once. From germline, CDR1 is PRHDT and CDR2 FYEKMQ (reference sequence). CDR3 length: 13 amino acids. V lost 4 bases and J 8 bases, leaving 14 bases between the germline ends. The sequence was collected from a person between 18 and 75 years old in good health. Sequences were obtained from blood. This chain uses TRBV13 with TRBJ1-1; D unclear. The CDR3 DNA reads TGTGCCAGCAGCTCCGGTAGGGTCGAAGAAGCTTTCTTT. Translating gives CASSSGRVEEAFF.